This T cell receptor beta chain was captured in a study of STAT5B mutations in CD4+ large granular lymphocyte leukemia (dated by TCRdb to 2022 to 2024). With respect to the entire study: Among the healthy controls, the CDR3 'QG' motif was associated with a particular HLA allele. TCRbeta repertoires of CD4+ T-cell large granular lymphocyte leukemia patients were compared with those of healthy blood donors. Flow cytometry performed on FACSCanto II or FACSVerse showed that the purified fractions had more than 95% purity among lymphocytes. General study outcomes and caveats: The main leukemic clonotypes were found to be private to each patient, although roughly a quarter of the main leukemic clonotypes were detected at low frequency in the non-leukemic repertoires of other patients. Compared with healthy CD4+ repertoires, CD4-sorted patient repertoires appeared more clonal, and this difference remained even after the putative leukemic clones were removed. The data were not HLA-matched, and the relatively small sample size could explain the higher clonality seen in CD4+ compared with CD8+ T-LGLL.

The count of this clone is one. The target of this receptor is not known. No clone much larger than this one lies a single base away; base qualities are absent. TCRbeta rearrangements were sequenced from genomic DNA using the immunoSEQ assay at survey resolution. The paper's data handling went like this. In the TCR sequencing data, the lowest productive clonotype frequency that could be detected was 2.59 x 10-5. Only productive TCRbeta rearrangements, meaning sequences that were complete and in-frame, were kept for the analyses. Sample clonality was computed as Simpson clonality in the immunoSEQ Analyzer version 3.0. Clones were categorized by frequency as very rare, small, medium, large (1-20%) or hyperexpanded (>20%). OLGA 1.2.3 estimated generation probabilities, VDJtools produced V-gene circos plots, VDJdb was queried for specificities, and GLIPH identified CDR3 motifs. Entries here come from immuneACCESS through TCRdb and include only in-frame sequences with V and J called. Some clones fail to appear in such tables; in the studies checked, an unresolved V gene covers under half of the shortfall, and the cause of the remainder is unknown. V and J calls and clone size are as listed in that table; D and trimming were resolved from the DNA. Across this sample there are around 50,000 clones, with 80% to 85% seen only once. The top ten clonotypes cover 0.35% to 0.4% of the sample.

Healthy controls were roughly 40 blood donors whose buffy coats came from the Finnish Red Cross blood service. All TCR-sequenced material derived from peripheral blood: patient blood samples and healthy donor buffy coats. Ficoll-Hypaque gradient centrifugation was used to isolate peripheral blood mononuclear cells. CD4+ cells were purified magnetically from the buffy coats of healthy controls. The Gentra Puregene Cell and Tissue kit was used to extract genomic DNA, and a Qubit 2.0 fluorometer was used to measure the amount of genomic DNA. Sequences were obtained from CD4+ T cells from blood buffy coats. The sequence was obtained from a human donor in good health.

The CDR3 in this case is CASSYPWGVQYF. The DNA sequence is TGTGCCAGCAGTTACCCGTGGGGGGTGCAGTACTTC. The rearranged chain carries TRBV6-5 and TRBJ2-7, with TRBD2 as a weak D call on 6 bases. The CDR3 covers 12 residues, taking in both the cysteine and the phenylalanine. The CDR3 DNA has 36 bases and is translated from base 1. CDR1 and CDR2 are read off the germline V gene as MNHEY and SVGAGI. The V end loses 2 bases and the J end loses 9 bases, and a stretch of 11 bases separates them.